This TCR beta chain was sequenced for a study of blood T cell repertoires in COVID-19. As for the study in general: Nucleic acid was either cDNA or gDNA, and it came from T cells, B-cell-depleted T cells, or PBMCs.

The data were produced by immunoSEQ multiplex PCR, yet TCRdb's version contains in-frame clones alone and is incomplete. Of some 200,000 clones listed, about 75% were seen once; the top ten hold 26%. The germline V gene encodes CDR1 MNHEY and CDR2 SMNVEV (reference sequence). The CDR3 has 13 amino acids. The junction had 6 bases not matched to a gene; V was cut back by 5 bases and J by 5 bases. The clonotype comes from a woman in her 70s with acute or convalescent COVID-19. The J gene is TRBJ2-7, the V gene TRBV27, with TRBD1 matching 7 bases. The sequenced sample consisted of peripheral blood. In DNA, the CDR3 is TGTGCCAGCAGTCTGGGACAGCAAAACGAGCAGTACTTC. It translates to CASSLGQQNEQYF.